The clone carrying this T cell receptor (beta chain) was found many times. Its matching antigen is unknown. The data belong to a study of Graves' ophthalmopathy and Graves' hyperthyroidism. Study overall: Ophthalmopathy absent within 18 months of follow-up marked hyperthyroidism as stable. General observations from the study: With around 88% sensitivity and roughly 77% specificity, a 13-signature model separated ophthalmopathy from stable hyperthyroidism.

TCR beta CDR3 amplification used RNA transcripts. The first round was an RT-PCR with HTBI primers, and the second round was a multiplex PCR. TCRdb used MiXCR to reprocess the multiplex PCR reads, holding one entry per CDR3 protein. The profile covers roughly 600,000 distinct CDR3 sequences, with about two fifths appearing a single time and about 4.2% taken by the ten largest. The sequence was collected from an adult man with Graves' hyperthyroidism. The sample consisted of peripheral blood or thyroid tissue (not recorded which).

CDR3 region: CASSRDRDSYEQYF. CDR3 in DNA: TGCGCCAGCAGCCGAGACAGGGACAGCTACGAGCAGTACTTC. The chain is built from TRBV5-1 and TRBJ2-7; 7 positions agree with TRBD1. There are 14 residues in the CDR3. Germline loops: CDR1 SGHRS, CDR2 YFSETQ. The junction had 7 bases not matched to a gene; V was cut back by 4 bases and J by 3 bases.